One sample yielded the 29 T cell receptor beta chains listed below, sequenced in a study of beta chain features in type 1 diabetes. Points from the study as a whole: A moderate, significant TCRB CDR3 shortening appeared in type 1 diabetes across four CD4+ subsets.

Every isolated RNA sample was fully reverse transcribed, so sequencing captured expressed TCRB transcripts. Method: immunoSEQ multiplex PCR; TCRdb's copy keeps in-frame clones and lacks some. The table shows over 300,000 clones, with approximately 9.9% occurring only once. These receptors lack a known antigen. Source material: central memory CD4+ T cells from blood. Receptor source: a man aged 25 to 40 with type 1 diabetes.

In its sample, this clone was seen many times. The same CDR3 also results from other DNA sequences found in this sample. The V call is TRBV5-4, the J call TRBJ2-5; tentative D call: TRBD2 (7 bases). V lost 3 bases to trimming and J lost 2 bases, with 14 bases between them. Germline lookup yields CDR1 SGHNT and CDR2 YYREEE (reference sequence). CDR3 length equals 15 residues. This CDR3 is CASSSAGGAQETQYF. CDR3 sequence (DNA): TGTGCCAGCAGCTCAGCTGGGGGGGCGCAAGAGACCCAGTACTTC.

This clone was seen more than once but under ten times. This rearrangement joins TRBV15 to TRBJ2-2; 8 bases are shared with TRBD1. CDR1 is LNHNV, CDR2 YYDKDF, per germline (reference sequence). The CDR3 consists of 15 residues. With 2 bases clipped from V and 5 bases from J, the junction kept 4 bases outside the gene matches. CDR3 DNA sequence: TGTGCCACCAGCAGAACAGGGGGTCGTACCGGGGAGCTGTTTTTT. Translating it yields CATSRTGGRTGELFF.

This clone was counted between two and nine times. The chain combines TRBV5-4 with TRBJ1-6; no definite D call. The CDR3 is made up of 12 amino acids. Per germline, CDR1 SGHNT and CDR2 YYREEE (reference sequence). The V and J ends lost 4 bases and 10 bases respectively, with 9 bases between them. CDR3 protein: CASSQNVSPLHF. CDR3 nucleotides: TGTGCCAGCAGCCAGAACGTATCACCCCTCCACTTT. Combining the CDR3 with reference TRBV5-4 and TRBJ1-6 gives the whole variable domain ETGVTQSPTHLIKTRGQQVTLRCSSQSGHNTVSWYQQALGQGPQFIFQYYREEENGRGNFPPRFSGLQFPNYSSELNVNALELDDSALYLCASSQNVSPLHFGNGTRLTVT.

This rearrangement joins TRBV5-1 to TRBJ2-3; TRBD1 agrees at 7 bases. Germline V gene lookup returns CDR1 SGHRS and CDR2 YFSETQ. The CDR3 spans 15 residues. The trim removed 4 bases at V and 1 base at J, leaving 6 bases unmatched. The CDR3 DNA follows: TGCGCCAGCAGCCCTCCAGGACAGGGCACAGATACGCAGTATTTT. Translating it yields CASSPPGQGTDTQYF.

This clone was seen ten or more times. This CDR3 is CASSFGSNADTQYF. CDR3 bases: TGTGCCAGCAGCTTTGGCAGTAACGCAGATACGCAGTATTTT. The gene calls are TRBV5-4 and TRBJ2-3; D uncertain. CDR1 is SGHNT, CDR2 YYREEE, per germline (reference sequence). The CDR3 covers 14 residues. V was pared by 2 bases and J by 4 bases, with 11 bases between.

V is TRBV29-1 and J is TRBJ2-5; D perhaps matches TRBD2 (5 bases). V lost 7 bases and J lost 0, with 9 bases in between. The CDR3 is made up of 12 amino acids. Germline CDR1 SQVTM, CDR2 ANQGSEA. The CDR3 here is CSALRDQETQYF. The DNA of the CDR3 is TGCAGCGCTCTGCGGGACCAAGAGACCCAGTACTTC. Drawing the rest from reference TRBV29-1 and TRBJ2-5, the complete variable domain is SAVISQKPSRDICQRGTSLTIQCQVDSQVTMMFWYRQQPGQSLTLIATANQGSEATYESGFVIDKFPISRPNLTFSTLTVSNMSPEDSSIYLCSALRDQETQYFGPGTRLLVL.

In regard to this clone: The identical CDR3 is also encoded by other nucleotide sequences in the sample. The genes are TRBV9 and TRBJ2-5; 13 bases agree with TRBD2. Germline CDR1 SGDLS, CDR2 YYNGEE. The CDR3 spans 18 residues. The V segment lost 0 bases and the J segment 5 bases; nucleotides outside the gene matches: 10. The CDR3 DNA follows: TGTGCCAGCAGCGTAGGGACTAGCGGGGGTCCCTCGGCGGAGACCCAGTACTTC. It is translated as CASSVGTSGGPSAETQYF.

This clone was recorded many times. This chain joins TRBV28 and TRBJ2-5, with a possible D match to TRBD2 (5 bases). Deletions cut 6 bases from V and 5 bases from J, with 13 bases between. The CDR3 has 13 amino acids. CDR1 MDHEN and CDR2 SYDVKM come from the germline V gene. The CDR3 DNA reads TGTGCCAGCAGCCTGCCTAGAGGGGAGACCCAGTACTTC. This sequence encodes CASSLPRGETQYF.

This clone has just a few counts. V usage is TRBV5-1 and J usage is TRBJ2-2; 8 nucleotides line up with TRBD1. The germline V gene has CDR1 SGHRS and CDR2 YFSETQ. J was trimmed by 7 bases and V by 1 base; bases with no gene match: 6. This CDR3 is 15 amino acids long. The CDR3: CASSLQGAHSGELFF. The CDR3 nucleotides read TGCGCCAGCAGCTTGCAGGGGGCGCATAGCGGGGAGCTGTTTTTT.

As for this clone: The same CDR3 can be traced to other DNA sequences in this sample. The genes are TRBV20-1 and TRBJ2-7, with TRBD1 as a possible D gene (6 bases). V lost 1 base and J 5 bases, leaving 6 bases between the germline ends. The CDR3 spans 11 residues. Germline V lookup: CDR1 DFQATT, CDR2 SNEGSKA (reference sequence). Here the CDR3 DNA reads TGCAGTGCTAGAGCAGGGGACGAGCAGTACTTC. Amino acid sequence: CSARAGDEQYF.

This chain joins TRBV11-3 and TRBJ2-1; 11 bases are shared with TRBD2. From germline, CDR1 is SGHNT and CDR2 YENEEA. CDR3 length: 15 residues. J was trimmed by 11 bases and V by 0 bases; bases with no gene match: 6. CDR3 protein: CASSLDVAGGRQQFF. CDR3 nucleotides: TGTGCCAGCAGCTTAGATGTAGCGGGGGGGCGGCAGCAGTTCTTC.

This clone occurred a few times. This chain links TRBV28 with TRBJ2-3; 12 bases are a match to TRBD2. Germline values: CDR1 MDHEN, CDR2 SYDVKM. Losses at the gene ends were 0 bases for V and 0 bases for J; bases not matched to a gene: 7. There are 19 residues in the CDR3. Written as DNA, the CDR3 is TGTGCCAGCAGTTTATGGGGCCTAGCGGGGGGGCCTAGCACAGATACGCAGTATTTT. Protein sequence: CASSLWGLAGGPSTDTQYF.

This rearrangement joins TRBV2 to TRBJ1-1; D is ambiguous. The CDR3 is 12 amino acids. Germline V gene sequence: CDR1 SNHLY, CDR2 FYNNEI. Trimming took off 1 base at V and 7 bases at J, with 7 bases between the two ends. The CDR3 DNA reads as TGTGCCAGCAGTGAAGAGGCGGTTGAAGCTTTCTTT. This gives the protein CASSEEAVEAFF. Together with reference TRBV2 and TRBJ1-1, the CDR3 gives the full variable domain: EPEVTQTPSHQVTQMGQEVILRCVPISNHLYFYWYRQILGQKVEFLVSFYNNEISEKSEIFDDQFSVERPDGSNFTLKIRSTKLEDSAMYFCASSEEAVEAFFGQGTRLTVV.

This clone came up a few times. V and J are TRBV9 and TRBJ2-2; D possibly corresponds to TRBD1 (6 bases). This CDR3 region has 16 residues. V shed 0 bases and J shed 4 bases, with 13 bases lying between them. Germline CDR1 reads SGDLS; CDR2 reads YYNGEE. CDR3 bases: TGTGCCAGCAGCGTAGCTGTGGGGGCAAGCACCGGGGAGCTGTTTTTT. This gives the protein CASSVAVGASTGELFF.

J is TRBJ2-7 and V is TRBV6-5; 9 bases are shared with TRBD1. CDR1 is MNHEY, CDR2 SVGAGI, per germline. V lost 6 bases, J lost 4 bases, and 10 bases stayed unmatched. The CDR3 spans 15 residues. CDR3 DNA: TGTGCCAGCAGACGACCCGGGACAGGGACTTACGAGCAGTACTTC. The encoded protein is CASRRPGTGTYEQYF.

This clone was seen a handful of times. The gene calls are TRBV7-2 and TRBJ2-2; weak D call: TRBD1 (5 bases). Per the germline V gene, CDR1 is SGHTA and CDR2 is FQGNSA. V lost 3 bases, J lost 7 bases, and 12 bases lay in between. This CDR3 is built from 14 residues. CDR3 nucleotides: TGTGCCAGCAGCTTCAGGGCCCTGGGCGGGGAGCTGTTTTTT. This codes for CASSFRALGGELFF. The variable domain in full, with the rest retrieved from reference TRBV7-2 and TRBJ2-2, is GAGVSQSPSNKVTEKGKDVELRCDPISGHTALYWYRQSLGQGLEFLIYFQGNSAPDKSGLPSDRFSAERTGGSVSTLTIQRTQQEDSAVYLCASSFRALGGELFFGEGSRLTVL.

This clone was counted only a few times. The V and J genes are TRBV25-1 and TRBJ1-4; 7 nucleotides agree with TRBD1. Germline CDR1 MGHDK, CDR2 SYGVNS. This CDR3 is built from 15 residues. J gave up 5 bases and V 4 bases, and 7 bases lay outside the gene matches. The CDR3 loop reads CASSGSAGGNEKLFF. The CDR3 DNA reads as TGTGCCAGCAGTGGGTCGGCAGGGGGAAATGAAAAACTGTTTTTT.

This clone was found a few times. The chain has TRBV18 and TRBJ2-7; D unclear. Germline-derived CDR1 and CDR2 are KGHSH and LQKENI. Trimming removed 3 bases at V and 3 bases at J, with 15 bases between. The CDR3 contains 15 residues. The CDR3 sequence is CASSPGSATDYEQYF. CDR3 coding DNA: TGTGCCAGCTCACCCGGGTCCGCGACCGACTACGAGCAGTACTTC.

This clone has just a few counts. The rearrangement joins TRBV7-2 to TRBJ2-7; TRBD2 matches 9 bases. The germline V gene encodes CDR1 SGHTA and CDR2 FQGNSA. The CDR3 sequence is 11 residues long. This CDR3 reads CSSASGKEQYF. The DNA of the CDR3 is TGTTCTTCGGCTAGCGGGAAGGAGCAGTACTTC.

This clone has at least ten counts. CDR3 nucleotide sequence: TGTGTCAGTGGGGGGCCGGGGCAGCCCCAGCATTTT. This gives the protein CVSGGPGQPQHF. The V gene is TRBV28, the J gene TRBJ1-5; a weak D match, TRBD1 (6 bases). The CDR3 sequence is 12 residues long. The V gene's germline CDR1 is MDHEN and CDR2 SYDVKM.

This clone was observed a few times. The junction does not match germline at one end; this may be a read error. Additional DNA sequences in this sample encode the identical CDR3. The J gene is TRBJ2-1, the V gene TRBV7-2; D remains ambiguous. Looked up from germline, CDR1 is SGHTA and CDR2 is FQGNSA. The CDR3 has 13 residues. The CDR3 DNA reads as TGTGCTAGCAGCCTTGGACCCTACAATGAGCAGTTCTTC. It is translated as CASSLGPYNEQFF.

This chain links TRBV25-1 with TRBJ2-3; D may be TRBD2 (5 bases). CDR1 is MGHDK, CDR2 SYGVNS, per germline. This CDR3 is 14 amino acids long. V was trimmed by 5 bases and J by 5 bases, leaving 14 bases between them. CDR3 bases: TGTGCCAGCAGTTATACCACTAGTATAGATACGCAGTATTTT. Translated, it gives CASSYTTSIDTQYF.

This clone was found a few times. The CDR3 sequence is CASSFGTKGGTDTQYF. In DNA form, the CDR3 reads TGTGCCAGCAGTTTCGGGACGAAAGGGGGCACAGATACGCAGTATTTT. V usage is TRBV7-2 and J usage is TRBJ2-3; D assignment may be TRBD1 or TRBD2 (5 bases each). Trimming took off 6 bases at V and 1 base at J, with 17 bases between the two ends. Germline V CDR1 and CDR2: SGHTA, FQGNSA. The CDR3 runs 16 residues.

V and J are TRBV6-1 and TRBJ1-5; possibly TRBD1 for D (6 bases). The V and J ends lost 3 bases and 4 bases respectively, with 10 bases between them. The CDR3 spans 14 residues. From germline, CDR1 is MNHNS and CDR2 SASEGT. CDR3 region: CASSEYRVNQPQHF. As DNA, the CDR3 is TGTGCCAGCAGTGAGTACAGGGTGAATCAGCCCCAGCATTTT.

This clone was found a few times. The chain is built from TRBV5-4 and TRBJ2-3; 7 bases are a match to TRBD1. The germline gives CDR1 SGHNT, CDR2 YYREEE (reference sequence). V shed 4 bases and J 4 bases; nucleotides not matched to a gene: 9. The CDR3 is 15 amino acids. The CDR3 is CASSRQGLGADTQYF. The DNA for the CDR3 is TGTGCCAGCAGCCGACAGGGTCTTGGCGCAGATACGCAGTATTTT.

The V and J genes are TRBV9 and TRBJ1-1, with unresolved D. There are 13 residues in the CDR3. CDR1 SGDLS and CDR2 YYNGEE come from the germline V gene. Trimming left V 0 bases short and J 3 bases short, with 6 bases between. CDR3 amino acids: CASSVVPDTEAFF. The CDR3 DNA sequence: TGTGCCAGCAGCGTAGTTCCGGACACTGAAGCTTTCTTT.

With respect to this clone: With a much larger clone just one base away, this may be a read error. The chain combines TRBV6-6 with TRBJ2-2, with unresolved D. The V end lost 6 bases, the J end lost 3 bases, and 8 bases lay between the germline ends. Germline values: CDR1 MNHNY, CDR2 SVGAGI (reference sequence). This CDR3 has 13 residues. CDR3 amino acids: CASSPRDTGELFF. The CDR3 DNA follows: TGTGCCAGCAGCCCCCGGGACACCGGGGAGCTGTTTTTT.

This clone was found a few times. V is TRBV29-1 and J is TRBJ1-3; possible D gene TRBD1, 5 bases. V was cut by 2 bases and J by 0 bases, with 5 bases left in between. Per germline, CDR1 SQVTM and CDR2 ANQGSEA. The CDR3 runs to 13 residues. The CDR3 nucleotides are TGCAGCGTTGAACAGGGCTCTGGAAACACCATATATTTT. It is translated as CSVEQGSGNTIYF.

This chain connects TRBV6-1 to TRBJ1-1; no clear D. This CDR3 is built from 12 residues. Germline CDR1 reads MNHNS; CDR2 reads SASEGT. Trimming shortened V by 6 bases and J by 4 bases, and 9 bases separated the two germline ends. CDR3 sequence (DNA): TGTGCCAGCAGGGGTATGAGCACTGAAGCTTTCTTT. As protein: CASRGMSTEAFF.